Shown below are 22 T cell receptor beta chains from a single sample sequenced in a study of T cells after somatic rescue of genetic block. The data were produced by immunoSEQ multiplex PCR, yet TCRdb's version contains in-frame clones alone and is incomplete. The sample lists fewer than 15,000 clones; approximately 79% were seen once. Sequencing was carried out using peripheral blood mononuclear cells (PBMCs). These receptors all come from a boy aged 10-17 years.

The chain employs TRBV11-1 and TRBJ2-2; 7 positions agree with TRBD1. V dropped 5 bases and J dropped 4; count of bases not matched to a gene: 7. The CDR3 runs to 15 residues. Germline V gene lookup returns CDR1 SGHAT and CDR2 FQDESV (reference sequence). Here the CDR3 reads CASSLGGAFTGELFF. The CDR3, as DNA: TGTGCCAGCAGCCTAGGGGGCGCCTTCACCGGGGAGCTGTTTTTT.

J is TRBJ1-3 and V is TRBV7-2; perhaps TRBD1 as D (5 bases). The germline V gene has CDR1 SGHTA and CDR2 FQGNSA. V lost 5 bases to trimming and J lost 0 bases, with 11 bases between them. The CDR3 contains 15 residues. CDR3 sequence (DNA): TGTGCCAGCAGCCTTACAGGAGGCTCTGGAAACACCATATATTTT. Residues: CASSLTGGSGNTIYF.

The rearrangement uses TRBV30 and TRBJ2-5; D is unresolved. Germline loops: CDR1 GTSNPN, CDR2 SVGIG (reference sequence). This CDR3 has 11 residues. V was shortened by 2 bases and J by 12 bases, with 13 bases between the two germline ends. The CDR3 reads CAWSLGIEKYF. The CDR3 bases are TGTGCCTGGAGTTTAGGGATAGAAAAGTACTTC.

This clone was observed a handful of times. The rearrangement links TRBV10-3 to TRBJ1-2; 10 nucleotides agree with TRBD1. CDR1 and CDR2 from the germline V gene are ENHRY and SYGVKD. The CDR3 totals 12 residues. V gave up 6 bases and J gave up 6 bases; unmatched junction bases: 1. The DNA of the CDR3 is TGTGCCATCAGCGGGACAGGGGATGGCTACACCTTC. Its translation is CAISGTGDGYTF.

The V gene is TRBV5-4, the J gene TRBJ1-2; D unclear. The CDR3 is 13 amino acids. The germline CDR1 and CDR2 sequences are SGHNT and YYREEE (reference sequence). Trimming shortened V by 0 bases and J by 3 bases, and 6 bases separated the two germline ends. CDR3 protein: CASSLAGYYGYTF. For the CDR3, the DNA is TGTGCCAGCAGCTTGGCGGGCTACTATGGCTACACCTTC.

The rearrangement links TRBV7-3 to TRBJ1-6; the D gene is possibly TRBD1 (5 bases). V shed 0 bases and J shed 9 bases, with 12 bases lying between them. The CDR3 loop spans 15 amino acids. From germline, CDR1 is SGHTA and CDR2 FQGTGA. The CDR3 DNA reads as TGTGCCAGCAGCTTAACGACCCCGGGGGGTTCACCCCTCCACTTT. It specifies CASSLTTPGGSPLHF.

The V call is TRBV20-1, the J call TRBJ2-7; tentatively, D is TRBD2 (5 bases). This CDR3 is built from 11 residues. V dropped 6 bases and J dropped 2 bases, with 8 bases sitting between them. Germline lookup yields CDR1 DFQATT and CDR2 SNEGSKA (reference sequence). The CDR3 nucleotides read TGCAGTGCAGCCGGGGCCTACGAGCAGTACTTC. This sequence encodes CSAAGAYEQYF.

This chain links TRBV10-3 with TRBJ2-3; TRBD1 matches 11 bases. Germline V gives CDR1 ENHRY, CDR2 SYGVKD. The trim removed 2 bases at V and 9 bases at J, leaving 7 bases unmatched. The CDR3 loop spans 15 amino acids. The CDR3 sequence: CAISEGDRGFETQYF. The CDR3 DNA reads TGTGCCATCAGTGAGGGGGACAGGGGGTTTGAGACGCAGTATTTT.

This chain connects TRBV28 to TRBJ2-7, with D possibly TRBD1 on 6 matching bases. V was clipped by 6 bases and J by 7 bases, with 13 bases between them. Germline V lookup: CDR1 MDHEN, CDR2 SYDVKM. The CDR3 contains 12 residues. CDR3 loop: CASRLQGWEQYF. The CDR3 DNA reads TGTGCCAGCAGACTTCAGGGGTGGGAGCAGTACTTC. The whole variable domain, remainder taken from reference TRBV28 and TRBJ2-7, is DVKVTQSSRYLVKRTGEKVFLECVQDMDHENMFWYRQDPGLGLRLIYFSYDVKMKEKGDIPEGYSVSREKKERFSLILESASTNQTSMYLCASRLQGWEQYFGPGTRLTVT.

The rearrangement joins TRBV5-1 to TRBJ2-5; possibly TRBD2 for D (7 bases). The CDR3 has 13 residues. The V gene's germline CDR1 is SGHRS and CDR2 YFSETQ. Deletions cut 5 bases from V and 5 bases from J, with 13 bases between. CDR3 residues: CASREQGGETQYF. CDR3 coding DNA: TGCGCCAGCAGGGAACAGGGAGGGGAGACCCAGTACTTC.

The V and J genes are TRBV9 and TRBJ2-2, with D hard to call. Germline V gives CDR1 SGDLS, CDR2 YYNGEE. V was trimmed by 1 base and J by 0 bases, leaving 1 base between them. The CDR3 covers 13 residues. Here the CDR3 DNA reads TGTGCCAGCAGCGTAACGAACACCGGGGAGCTGTTTTTT. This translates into CASSVTNTGELFF.

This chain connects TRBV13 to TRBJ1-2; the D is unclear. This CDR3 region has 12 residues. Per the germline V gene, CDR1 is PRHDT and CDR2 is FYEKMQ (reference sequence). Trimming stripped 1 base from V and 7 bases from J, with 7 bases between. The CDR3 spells CASSLVESGYTF. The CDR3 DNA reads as TGTGCCAGCAGCTTAGTTGAATCTGGCTACACCTTC.

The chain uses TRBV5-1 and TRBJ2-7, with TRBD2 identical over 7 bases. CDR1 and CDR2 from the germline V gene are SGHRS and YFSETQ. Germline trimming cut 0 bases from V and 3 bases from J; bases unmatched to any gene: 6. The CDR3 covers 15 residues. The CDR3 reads CASSLGQGGVYEQYF. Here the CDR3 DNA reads TGCGCCAGCAGCTTGGGGCAGGGAGGGGTCTACGAGCAGTACTTC.

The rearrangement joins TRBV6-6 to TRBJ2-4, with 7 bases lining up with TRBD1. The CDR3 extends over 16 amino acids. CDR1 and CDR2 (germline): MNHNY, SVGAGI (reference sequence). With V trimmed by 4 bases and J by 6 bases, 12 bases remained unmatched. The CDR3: CASSSGTDLRINIQYF. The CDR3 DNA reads TGTGCCAGCAGTTCAGGGACAGACCTACGAATAAACATTCAGTACTTC.

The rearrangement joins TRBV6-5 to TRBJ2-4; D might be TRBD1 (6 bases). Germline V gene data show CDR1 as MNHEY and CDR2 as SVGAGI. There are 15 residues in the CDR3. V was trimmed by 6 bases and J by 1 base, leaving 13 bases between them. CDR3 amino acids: CASRNRAGAKNIQYF. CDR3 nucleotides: TGTGCCAGCAGAAACAGGGCAGGGGCCAAAAACATTCAGTACTTC.

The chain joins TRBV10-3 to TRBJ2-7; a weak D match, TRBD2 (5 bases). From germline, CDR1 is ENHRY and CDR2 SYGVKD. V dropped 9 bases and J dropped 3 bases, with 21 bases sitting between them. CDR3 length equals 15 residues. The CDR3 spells CAIATSASRLYEQYF. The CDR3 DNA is TGTGCCATTGCTACCTCGGCTAGCCGACTCTACGAGCAGTACTTC.

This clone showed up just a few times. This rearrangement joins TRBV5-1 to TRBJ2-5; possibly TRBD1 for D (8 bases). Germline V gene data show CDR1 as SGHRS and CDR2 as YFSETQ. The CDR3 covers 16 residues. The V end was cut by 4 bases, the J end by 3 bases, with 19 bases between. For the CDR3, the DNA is TGCGCCAGCAGCACAGGACAGGGAGGGTATGAAGAGACCCAGTACTTC. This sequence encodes CASSTGQGGYEETQYF.

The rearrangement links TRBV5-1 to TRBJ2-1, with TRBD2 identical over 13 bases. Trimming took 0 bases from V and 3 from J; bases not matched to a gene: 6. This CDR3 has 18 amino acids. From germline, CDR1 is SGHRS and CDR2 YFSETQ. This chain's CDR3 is CASSLVPTSGGLYNEQFF. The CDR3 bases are TGCGCCAGCAGCTTGGTGCCGACTAGCGGGGGGCTCTACAATGAGCAGTTCTTC.

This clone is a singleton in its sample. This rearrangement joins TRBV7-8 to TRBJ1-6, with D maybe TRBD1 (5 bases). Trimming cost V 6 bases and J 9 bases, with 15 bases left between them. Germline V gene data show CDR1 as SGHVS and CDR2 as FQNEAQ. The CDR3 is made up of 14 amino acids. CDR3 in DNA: TGTGCCAGCAGTGGTGGGCAGGGAATTTCACCCCTCCACTTT. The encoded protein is CASSGGQGISPLHF.

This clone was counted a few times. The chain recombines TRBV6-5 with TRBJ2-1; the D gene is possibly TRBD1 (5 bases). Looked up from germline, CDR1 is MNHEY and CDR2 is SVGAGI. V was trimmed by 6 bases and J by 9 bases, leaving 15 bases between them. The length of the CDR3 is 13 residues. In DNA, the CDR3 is TGTGCCAGCAGCATCCCGGACACCTGTGAGCAGTTCTTC. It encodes CASSIPDTCEQFF.

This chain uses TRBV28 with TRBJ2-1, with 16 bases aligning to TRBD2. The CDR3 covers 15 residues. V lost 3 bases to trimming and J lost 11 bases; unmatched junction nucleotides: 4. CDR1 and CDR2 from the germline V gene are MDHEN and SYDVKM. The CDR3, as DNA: TGTGCCAGCAGTTTGGGGACTAGCGGGAGGGCCAAGCAGTTCTTC. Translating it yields CASSLGTSGRAKQFF.

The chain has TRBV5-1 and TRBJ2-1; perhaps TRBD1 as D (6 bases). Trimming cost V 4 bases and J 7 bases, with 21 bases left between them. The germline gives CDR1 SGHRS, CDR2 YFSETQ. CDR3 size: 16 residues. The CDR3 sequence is CASSPIRDKVWNEQFF. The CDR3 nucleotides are TGCGCCAGCAGCCCAATCCGGGACAAAGTATGGAATGAGCAGTTCTTC.